This TCR beta chain was profiled in a study of T cell responses to AZD1222 COVID-19 vaccine. Profiled with immunoSEQ multiplex PCR; TCRdb holds only in-frame clones, not every one. This table has 90,000 to 150,000 clones, roughly 88% appearing once. CDR3 size: 13 residues. Germline-derived CDR1 and CDR2 are SEHNR and FQNEAQ (reference sequence). V shed 6 bases and J 8 bases; nucleotides not matched to a gene: 8. The input for sequencing was peripheral blood, taken on day 0 of AZD1222 vaccination. The chain links TRBV7-9 to TRBJ1-2, with 8 bases aligning to TRBD1. The sequence derives from an adult in good health. The DNA of the CDR3 is TGTGCCAGCAGGCAAGGACAGGGTTGGGGCTACACCTTC. This codes for CASRQGQGWGYTF.